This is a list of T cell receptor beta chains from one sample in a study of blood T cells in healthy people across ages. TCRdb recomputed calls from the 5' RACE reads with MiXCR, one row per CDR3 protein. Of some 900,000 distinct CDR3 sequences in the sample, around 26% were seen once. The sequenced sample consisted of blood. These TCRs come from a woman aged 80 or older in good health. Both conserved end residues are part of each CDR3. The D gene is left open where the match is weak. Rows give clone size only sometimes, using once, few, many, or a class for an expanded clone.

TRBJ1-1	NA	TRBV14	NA	CASNPPRTGEGTEAFF	TGTGCCAGCAACCCCCCGAGGACGGGGGAGGGCACTGAAGCTTTCTTT
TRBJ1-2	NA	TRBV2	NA	CASSGTVRNGYTF	TGTGCCAGCAGTGGGACGGTGCGGAATGGCTACACCTTC
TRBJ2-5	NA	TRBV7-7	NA	CASSLTRAETQYF	TGTGCTAGCAGCTTAACTCGGGCGGAGACCCAGTACTTC
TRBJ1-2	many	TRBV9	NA	CASSVTPKVTSYGYTF	TGTGCCAGCAGCGTGACCCCAAAGGTGACCTCCTATGGCTACACCTTC
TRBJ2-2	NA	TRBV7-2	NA	CASSYQGGDTGELFF	TGTGCCAGCAGCTACCAGGGCGGGGACACCGGGGAGCTGTTTTTT
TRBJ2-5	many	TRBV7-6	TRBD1	CASSLGSRDRRPQETQYF	TGTGCCAGCAGCTTAGGGAGCCGGGACAGGCGCCCGCAAGAGACCCAGTACTTC
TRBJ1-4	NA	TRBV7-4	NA	CASSAYRAPFEKLFF	TGTGCCAGCAGCGCATACAGGGCACCCTTCGAAAAACTGTTTTTT
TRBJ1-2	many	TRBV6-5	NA	CASSYSSESGRSGYTF	TGTGCCAGCAGTTACTCGAGCGAATCAGGGCGAAGCGGCTACACCTTC
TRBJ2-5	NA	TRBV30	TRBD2	CAWRSGRGGPETQYF	TGTGCCTGGAGGTCCGGGCGGGGGGGCCCCGAGACCCAGTACTTC
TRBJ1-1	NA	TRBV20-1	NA	CSASKELVRTEAFF	TGCAGTGCTAGTAAAGAACTCGTGCGCACTGAAGCTTTCTTT
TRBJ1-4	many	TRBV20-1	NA	CSARARNEKLFF	TGCAGTGCTAGAGCACGGAATGAAAAACTGTTTTTT
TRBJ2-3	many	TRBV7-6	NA	CASSQAGTLEADTQYF	TGTGCCAGCAGCCAAGCCGGGACCCTAGAGGCAGATACGCAGTATTTT
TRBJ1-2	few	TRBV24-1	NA	CATSDPHGSFYGYTF	TGTGCCACCAGTGATCCCCATGGGAGCTTCTATGGCTACACCTTC
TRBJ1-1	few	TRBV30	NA	CAWDGTWGTEAFF	TGTGCCTGGGACGGGACGTGGGGCACTGAAGCTTTCTTT
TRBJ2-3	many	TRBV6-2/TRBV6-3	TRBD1	CASTTVRTGGTDTQYF	TGTGCCAGCACCACGGTGAGGACAGGGGGCACAGATACGCAGTATTTT
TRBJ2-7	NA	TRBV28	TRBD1	CASSSPGQGTRYEQYF	TGTGCCAGCAGTTCCCCCGGACAGGGGACCCGCTACGAGCAGTACTTC
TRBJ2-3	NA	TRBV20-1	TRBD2	CSAGTSGGTGTQYF	TGCAGTGCAGGGACTAGCGGGGGGACGGGTACGCAGTATTTT
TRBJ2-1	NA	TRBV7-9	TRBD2	CASSFLAGGPLNEQFF	TGTGCCAGCAGCTTCTTAGCGGGAGGGCCGTTAAATGAGCAGTTCTTC
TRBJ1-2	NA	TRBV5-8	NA	CASSLNAVGRNGYTF	TGTGCCAGCAGCTTGAACGCAGTGGGCAGGAATGGCTACACCTTC
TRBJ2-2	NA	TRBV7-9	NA	CASSPNPSLEGELFF	TGTGCCAGCAGCCCGAATCCTTCTCTGGAAGGGGAGCTGTTTTTT
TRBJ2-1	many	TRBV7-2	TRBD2	CASSPQAGVSYNEQFF	TGTGCCAGCAGCCCTCAAGCGGGGGTGTCCTACAATGAGCAGTTCTTC
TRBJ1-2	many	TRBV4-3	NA	CASSQVGTDNYGYTF	TGCGCCAGCAGCCAAGTAGGGACGGATAACTATGGCTACACCTTC
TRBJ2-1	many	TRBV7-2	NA	CASTRTEYNEQFF	TGTGCCAGCACCCGGACAGAGTACAATGAGCAGTTCTTC
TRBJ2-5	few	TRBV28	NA	CASSFPSRETQYF	TGTGCCAGCAGTTTCCCCAGTCGCGAGACCCAGTACTTC
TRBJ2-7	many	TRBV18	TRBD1	CASSPSGTDYEQYF	TGTGCCAGCTCACCGTCGGGGACAGACTACGAGCAGTACTTC
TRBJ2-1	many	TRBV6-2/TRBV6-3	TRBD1	CASSYLGQGSEQFF	TGTGCCAGCAGTTATCTGGGACAGGGCAGTGAGCAGTTCTTC
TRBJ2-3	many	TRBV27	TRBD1	CASRMWDRGADTQYF	TGTGCCAGCAGGATGTGGGACAGGGGGGCAGATACGCAGTATTTT
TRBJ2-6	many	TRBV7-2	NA	CASSLQVTNSGANVLTF	TGTGCCAGCAGCTTACAGGTTACGAACTCTGGGGCCAACGTCCTGACTTTC
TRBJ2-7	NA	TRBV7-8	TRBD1	CASSLAGTGGNNEQYF	TGTGCCAGCAGCTTAGCGGGGACAGGGGGGAACAATGAGCAGTACTTC
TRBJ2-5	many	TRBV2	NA	CASKGSEETQYF	TGTGCCAGCAAAGGGTCGGAAGAGACCCAGTACTTC
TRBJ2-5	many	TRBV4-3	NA	CASSQSAVEETQYF	TGCGCCAGCAGCCAGTCAGCGGTGGAAGAGACCCAGTACTTC
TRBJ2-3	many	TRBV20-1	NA	CSAQDFPTDTQYF	TGCAGTGCTCAGGACTTTCCTACAGATACGCAGTATTTT
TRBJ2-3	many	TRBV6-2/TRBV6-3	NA	CASSYADGSSDTQYF	TGTGCCAGCAGTTATGCAGACGGGTCATCAGATACGCAGTATTTT
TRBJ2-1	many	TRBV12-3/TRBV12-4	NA	CASRMNGHNEQFF	TGTGCCAGCAGGATGAACGGCCACAATGAGCAGTTCTTC
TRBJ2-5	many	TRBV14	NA	CASSHRLETQYF	TGTGCCAGCAGCCATCGGCTGGAGACCCAGTACTTC
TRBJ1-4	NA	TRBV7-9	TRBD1	CASRWTGENEKLFF	TGTGCCAGCAGGTGGACAGGGGAGAATGAAAAACTGTTTTTT
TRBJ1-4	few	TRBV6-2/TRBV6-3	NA	CASRKNEKLFF	TGTGCCAGCCGAAAGAATGAAAAACTGTTTTTT
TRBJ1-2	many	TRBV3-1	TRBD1	CASSATGSPGYTF	TGTGCCAGCAGCGCGACAGGGTCCCCTGGCTACACCTTC
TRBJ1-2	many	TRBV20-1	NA	CSARGGAGIVLTF	TGCAGTGCTAGAGGGGGGGCAGGGATTGTTCTCACCTTC
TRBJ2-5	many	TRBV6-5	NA	CASSSYRRAQYF	TGTGCCAGCAGTAGTTACCGCCGGGCCCAGTACTTC
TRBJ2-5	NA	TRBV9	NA	CASSVAPGQETQYF	TGTGCCAGCAGCGTAGCTCCAGGGCAAGAGACCCAGTACTTC
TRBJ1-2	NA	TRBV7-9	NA	CASGESGYHGYTF	TGTGCCAGCGGCGAATCAGGCTACCATGGCTACACCTTC
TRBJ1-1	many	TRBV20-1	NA	CSARRLPQHMNTEAFF	TGCAGTGCTCGACGGCTCCCGCAGCATATGAACACTGAAGCTTTCTTT
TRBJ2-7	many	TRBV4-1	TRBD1	CASSQPGTASYEQYF	TGCGCCAGCAGCCAACCCGGGACAGCCTCCTACGAGCAGTACTTC
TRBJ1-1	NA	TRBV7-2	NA	CASSLYEQGRAFF	TGTGCCAGCAGCTTATATGAGCAGGGTCGGGCTTTCTTT
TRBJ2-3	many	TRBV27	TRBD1	CASSGQGSDTQYF	TGTGCCAGCAGTGGACAGGGGTCAGATACGCAGTATTTT
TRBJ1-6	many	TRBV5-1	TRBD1	CASSLGDRGLTSPLHF	TGCGCCAGCAGCTTGGGCGACAGGGGATTGACTTCACCCCTCCACTTT
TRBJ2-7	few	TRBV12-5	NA	CASGLVRGDNEQYF	TGTGCTAGTGGTTTGGTGCGGGGAGACAACGAGCAGTACTTC
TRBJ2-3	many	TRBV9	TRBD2	CASSVRGDGESDTQYF	TGTGCCAGCAGCGTCCGGGGGGACGGCGAGTCAGATACGCAGTATTTT
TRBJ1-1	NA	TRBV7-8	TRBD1	CASSLQGGGANTEAFF	TGTGCCAGCAGCTTACAGGGGGGGGGGGCGAACACTGAAGCTTTCTTT
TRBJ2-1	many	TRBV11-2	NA	CASSLEGTAAPNEQFF	TGTGCCAGCAGCTTAGAAGGCACGGCGGCCCCCAATGAGCAGTTCTTC
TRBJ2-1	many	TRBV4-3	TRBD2	CASSQSSDWGGEQFF	TGCGCCAGCAGCCAATCCTCGGACTGGGGGGGTGAGCAGTTCTTC
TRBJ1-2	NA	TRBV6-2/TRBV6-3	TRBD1	CASVRLGQGAYGYTF	TGTGCCAGCGTCCGTCTAGGACAGGGAGCCTATGGCTACACCTTC
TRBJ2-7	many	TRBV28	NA	CASSLIKYEQYF	TGTGCCAGCAGTTTGATAAAATACGAGCAGTACTTC
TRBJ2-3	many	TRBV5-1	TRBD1	CASSLSGTGGTDTQYF	TGCGCCAGCAGCTTGTCCGGGACAGGGGGCACAGATACGCAGTATTTT